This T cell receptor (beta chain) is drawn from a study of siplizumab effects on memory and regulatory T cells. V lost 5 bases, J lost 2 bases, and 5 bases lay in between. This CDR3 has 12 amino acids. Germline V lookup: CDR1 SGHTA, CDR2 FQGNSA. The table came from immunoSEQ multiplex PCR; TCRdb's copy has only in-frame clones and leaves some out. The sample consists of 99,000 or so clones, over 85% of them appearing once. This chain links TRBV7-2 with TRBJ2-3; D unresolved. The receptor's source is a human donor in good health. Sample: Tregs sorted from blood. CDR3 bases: TGTGCCAGCAGCCCGACCACAGATACGCAGTATTTT. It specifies CASSPTTDTQYF.